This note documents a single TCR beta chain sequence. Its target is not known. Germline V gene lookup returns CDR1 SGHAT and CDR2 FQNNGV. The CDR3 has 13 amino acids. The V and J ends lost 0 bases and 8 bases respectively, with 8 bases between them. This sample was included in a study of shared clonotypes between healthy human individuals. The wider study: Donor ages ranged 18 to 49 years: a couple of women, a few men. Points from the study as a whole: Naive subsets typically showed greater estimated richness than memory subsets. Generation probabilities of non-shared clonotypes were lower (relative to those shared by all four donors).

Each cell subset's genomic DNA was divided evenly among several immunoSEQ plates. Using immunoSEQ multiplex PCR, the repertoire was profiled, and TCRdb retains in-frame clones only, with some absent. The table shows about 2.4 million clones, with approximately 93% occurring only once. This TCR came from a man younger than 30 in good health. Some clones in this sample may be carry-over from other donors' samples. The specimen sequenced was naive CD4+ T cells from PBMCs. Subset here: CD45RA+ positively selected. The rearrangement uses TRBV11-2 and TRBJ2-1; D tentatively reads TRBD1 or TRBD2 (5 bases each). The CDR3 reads CASSLDLGDEQFF. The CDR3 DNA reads TGTGCCAGCAGCTTAGATCTGGGGGATGAGCAGTTCTTC.